A selection of T cell receptor beta chains follows, all from one sample in a study of T cell clones after liver transplantation. Data came from immunoSEQ multiplex PCR; TCRdb stores just in-frame clones and leaves some out. The sample yields 35,000 to 45,000 clones, around 83% seen once. Sequencing was performed on CD4+ T cells from blood, taken 24 months after liver transplant. These receptors all come from a human patient who received a liver transplant. The graft donor may be the source of some T cells. Both conserved end residues are part of each CDR3. A D gene is named only where the DNA matches it firmly. Not all rows give a size; the values are once, few, many and, for expanded clones, a class.

d_call	clone_size	v_call	j_call	cdr3_aa	cdr3_nt
TRBD2	-	TRBV27	TRBJ2-5	CASRQGLDSGTQYF	TGTGCCAGCAGACAGGGACTAGATTCGGGGACCCAGTACTTC
-	-	TRBV27	TRBJ2-3	CASSSYVLRQGTDTQYF	TGTGCCAGCAGTTCTTACGTCCTAAGACAGGGCACAGATACGCAGTATTTT
-	-	TRBV30	TRBJ1-2	CAWRGYSDYTF	TGTGCCTGGAGGGGTTATAGCGACTACACCTTC
TRBD1	once	TRBV7-9	TRBJ2-3	CASSLDRGEDTQYF	TGTGCCAGCAGCTTGGACAGGGGAGAAGATACGCAGTATTTT
-	-	TRBV5-4	TRBJ2-1	CASSYGQSYNEQFF	TGTGCCAGCAGCTACGGACAGTCCTACAATGAGCAGTTCTTC
TRBD2	-	TRBV2	TRBJ2-2	CASSGLAGLNTGELFF	TGTGCCAGCAGCGGACTAGCGGGATTGAACACCGGGGAGCTGTTTTTT
TRBD1	few	TRBV30	TRBJ2-5	CAWSVGTVQETQYF	TGTGCCTGGAGCGTAGGGACAGTCCAAGAGACCCAGTACTTC
-	-	TRBV6-5	TRBJ1-6	CASSYRFGSPLHF	TGTGCCAGCAGTTACAGGTTCGGGTCACCCCTCCACTTT
-	-	TRBV9	TRBJ1-2	CASSVDLLYGYTF	TGTGCCAGCAGCGTAGACTTGCTCTATGGCTACACCTTC
-	few	TRBV5-6	TRBJ2-7	CASSLLREILRVQYF	TGTGCCAGCAGCTTGCTCCGGGAAATCCTACGCGTGCAGTACTTC
-	few	TRBV4-1	TRBJ2-7	CASSHTNPGMHPGEQYF	TGCGCCAGCAGCCATACAAACCCCGGAATGCATCCGGGGGAGCAGTACTTC
-	once	TRBV5-5	TRBJ1-1	CASSLHGNTEAFF	TGTGCCAGCAGCTTGCACGGGAACACTGAAGCTTTCTTT
-	-	TRBV4-2	TRBJ1-1	CASSQDVGNTEAFF	TGTGCCAGCAGCCAAGATGTGGGGAACACTGAAGCTTTCTTT
-	-	TRBV2	TRBJ1-1	CASRPGVRGQEGEAFF	TGTGCCAGCAGGCCAGGGGTCCGGGGGCAAGAGGGTGAAGCTTTCTTT
TRBD1	-	TRBV6-5	TRBJ2-7	CASRSRDRVNEQYF	TGTGCCAGCCGAAGTCGGGACAGGGTCAACGAGCAGTACTTC
-	-	TRBV9	TRBJ1-6	CASSVASGSPLHF	TGTGCCAGCAGCGTAGCATCGGGTTCACCCCTCCACTTT
-	few	TRBV7-2	TRBJ2-1	CASSFTAGEQFF	TGTGCCAGCAGCTTCACAGCAGGAGAGCAGTTCTTC
-	-	TRBV5-1	TRBJ2-3	CASSLGLSRTTDTQYF	TGCGCCAGCAGCTTGGGACTTAGCAGGACCACAGATACGCAGTATTTT
TRBD2	-	TRBV7-2	TRBJ2-3	CASSFRGTSGGGPRDTQYF	TGTGCCAGCAGCTTCCGCGGGACTAGCGGGGGGGGACCTCGAGATACGCAGTATTTT
-	once	TRBV2	TRBJ2-7	CASYGLKGSYEQYF	TGTGCCAGCTATGGGTTGAAGGGCTCCTACGAGCAGTACTTC
-	-	TRBV21-1	TRBJ2-2	CASSTQGRGATGELFF	TGTGCCAGCAGCACCCAGGGACGGGGGGCCACCGGGGAGCTGTTTTTT
-	-	TRBV4-1	TRBJ2-5	CASSQQLSGTQYF	TGCGCCAGCAGCCAACAATTGTCGGGGACCCAGTACTTC
TRBD2	-	TRBV18	TRBJ2-1	CASSPPGLAGNEQFF	TGTGCCAGCTCACCACCGGGACTAGCGGGGAATGAGCAGTTCTTC
-	-	TRBV19	TRBJ1-2	CASRLDRNGDGYTF	TGTGCCAGTAGACTTGACAGGAACGGGGATGGCTACACCTTC
-	-	TRBV28	TRBJ1-1	CASSLTVNTEAFF	TGTGCCAGCAGCCTGACGGTTAACACTGAAGCTTTCTTT
-	-	TRBV7-9	TRBJ2-7	CASSLKNEQYF	TGTGCCAGCAGCTTAAAGAACGAGCAGTACTTC
-	-	TRBV11-2	TRBJ2-5	CASSSGSWTQYF	TGTGCCAGCAGCTCGGGTAGTTGGACCCAGTACTTC
-	-	TRBV18	TRBJ1-2	CASSPRQGNGYTF	TGTGCCAGCTCACCACGGCAGGGGAATGGCTACACCTTC
-	-	TRBV14	TRBJ2-7	CASSQGGVAGGYEQYF	TGTGCCAGCAGCCAAGGCGGCGTGGCAGGCGGCTACGAGCAGTACTTC
TRBD2	-	TRBV27	TRBJ2-7	CASRPLLAGAYEQYF	TGTGCCAGCCGCCCTTTACTAGCGGGGGCCTACGAGCAGTACTTC
-	few	TRBV6-5	TRBJ2-2	CASSYSHLYTGELFF	TGTGCCAGCAGTTACTCTCACCTTTACACCGGGGAGCTGTTTTTT
-	-	TRBV30	TRBJ2-1	CAWSVRSTLEGQFF	TGTGCCTGGAGTGTACGCTCGACTCTAGAAGGGCAGTTCTTC
TRBD1	-	TRBV10-3	TRBJ2-7	CAISGQGNSYEQYF	TGTGCCATCAGTGGACAGGGGAACTCCTACGAGCAGTACTTC